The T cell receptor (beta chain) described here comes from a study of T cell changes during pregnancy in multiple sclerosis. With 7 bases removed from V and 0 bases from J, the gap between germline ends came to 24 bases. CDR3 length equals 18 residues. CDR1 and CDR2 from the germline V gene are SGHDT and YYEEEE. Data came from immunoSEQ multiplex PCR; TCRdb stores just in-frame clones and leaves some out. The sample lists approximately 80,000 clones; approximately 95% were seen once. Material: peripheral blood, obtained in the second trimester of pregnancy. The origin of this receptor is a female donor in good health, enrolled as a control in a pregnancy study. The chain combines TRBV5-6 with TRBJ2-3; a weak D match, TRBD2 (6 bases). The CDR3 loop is CASAGGWRLGESTDTQYF. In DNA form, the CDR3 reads TGTGCCAGCGCCGGGGGATGGAGGCTTGGGGAAAGCACAGATACGCAGTATTTT.